This T cell receptor (beta chain) derives from a study of blood T cell repertoires in COVID-19. The germline V and J ends were trimmed by 2 bases and 9 bases, with 11 bases remaining between them. The CDR3 runs to 14 residues. Looked up from germline, CDR1 is MNHEY and CDR2 is SVGAGI. As handled by the study authors: Amplification with reference gene primers provided the estimates of nucleated cell counts. Sequencing was performed with immunoSEQ multiplex PCR; in TCRdb, only in-frame clones are kept and a portion is missing. The DNA was the basis for D and trimming; V, J and clone size are from that table. The sample yields some 400,000 clones, over 75% seen once.

Sequencing used peripheral blood. V usage is TRBV6-5 and J usage is TRBJ1-6; D is unresolved. This receptor was obtained from a woman aged 30 to 39 with COVID-19, enrolled during active disease. CDR3 DNA sequence: TGTGCCAGCAGTTACGATTCACCGAGTTCACCCCTCCACTTT. This encodes CASSYDSPSSPLHF.